The 24 T cell receptor beta chains reported below all come from one sample, sequenced in a study of T cell repertoires in cytomegalovirus infection. Their recognized antigens are unknown. TCRdb called the reads again in MiXCR, with one record for every CDR3 protein. Of fewer than 900,000 distinct CDR3 sequences detected, around 29% appear once; the ten largest clones hold roughly 14%. The material was cultured CD8+ T cells from PBMCs, obtained from culture after CMV antigen stimulation. The receptors here all came from a human donor in good health (CMV status not recorded). Some clones in this sample may be carry-over from other donors' samples.

This clonotype was picked up a small number of times. This sequence may be a read error, since a much larger clone differs from it by one base. The chain links TRBV7-6 to TRBJ1-1; D perhaps matches TRBD1 (5 bases). This CDR3 comprises 13 residues. Germline V gene lookup returns CDR1 SGHVS and CDR2 FNYEAQ. Trimming left V 0 bases short and J 6 bases short, with 8 bases between. The CDR3 spells CASSLASGSEAFF. The CDR3 DNA sequence: TGTGCCAGCAGCTTAGCGTCAGGGTCTGAAGCTTTCTTT.

The chain employs TRBV19 and TRBJ2-1, with 10 bases aligning to TRBD2. The CDR3 totals 17 residues. Trimming took 1 base from V and 6 from J; bases not matched to a gene: 9. From germline, CDR1 is LNHDA and CDR2 SQIVND (reference sequence). CDR3 sequence (DNA): TGTGCCAGTAGTATAGGCCCCCAACTAGCGGGGAGCAATGAGCAGTTCTTC. It specifies CASSIGPQLAGSNEQFF.

This clonotype was recorded many times. The chain employs TRBV12-3 or TRBV12-4 and TRBJ1-5; no reliable D call. CDR3 length equals 16 residues. Trimming stripped 1 base from V and 3 bases from J, with 13 bases between. The CDR3 DNA reads as TGTGCCAGCAGTTTAGTTTGGGCAGCTTTCAATCAGCCCCAGCATTTT. Translation: CASSLVWAAFNQPQHF.

This clonotype was recorded many times. V is TRBV6-1 and J is TRBJ2-1; weak D call: TRBD2 (5 bases). V lost 7 bases to trimming and J lost 0 bases, with 22 bases between them. Germline V lookup: CDR1 MNHNS, CDR2 SASEGT. This CDR3 comprises 18 residues. The DNA of the CDR3 is TGTGCCAGCACCCAAGGATGGAGGATACGGAGCTCCTACAATGAGCAGTTCTTC. It codes for CASTQGWRIRSSYNEQFF.

This clonotype was seen many times. CDR3 sequence: CASSLDRSKRTFEQFF. In nucleotides, the CDR3 is TGTGCCAGCAGCTTAGATCGGTCAAAGCGGACGTTTGAGCAGTTCTTC. The gene calls are TRBV7-8 and TRBJ2-1; D might be TRBD2 (5 bases). From germline, CDR1 is SGHVS and CDR2 FQNEAQ. CDR3 length equals 16 residues. V shed 1 base and J shed 9 bases, with 19 bases lying between them.

The genes are TRBV27 and TRBJ2-6; TRBD2 matches 10 bases. The ends lost 8 bases at V and 0 bases at J; junction bases unmatched: 7. There are 17 residues in the CDR3. CDR1 and CDR2 from the germline V gene are MNHEY and SMNVEV (reference sequence). This CDR3 is CASALAGVVSGANVLTF. DNA of the CDR3: TGTGCCAGCGCCCTAGCGGGGGTAGTCTCTGGGGCCAACGTCCTGACTTTC.

A few counts support this clonotype. The chain combines TRBV11-3 with TRBJ2-3, with TRBD2 as a possible D gene (5 bases). The ends were cut back, 5 bases at V and 10 bases at J, with 16 bases in the middle. The germline CDR1 and CDR2 sequences are SGHNT and YENEEA. CDR3 length: 13 amino acids. In DNA form, the CDR3 reads TGTGCCAGCAGCCCGGACGCTAGCAAAGCGCAGTATTTT. Encoded protein: CASSPDASKAQYF.

This chain links TRBV5-4 with TRBJ2-3, with 10 bases identical to TRBD2. The germline CDR1 and CDR2 sequences are SGHNT and YYREEE (reference sequence). CDR3 length: 16 amino acids. Trimming removed 5 bases from V and 1 base from J; junction bases left unmatched: 7. CDR3 sequence reads: CASRNSGGRRTDTQYF. The CDR3 region has the DNA TGTGCCAGCAGGAATAGCGGGGGGCGACGCACAGATACGCAGTATTTT.

The CDR3 bases are TGTGCCAGCAGCTTAGCAGGAAGAGGCTTCTACGAGCAGTACGTC. This codes for CASSLAGRGFYEQYV. V is TRBV7-8 and J is TRBJ2-7; no clear D gene. Deletions cut 0 bases from V and 3 bases from J, with 12 bases between. The germline V gene has CDR1 SGHVS and CDR2 FQNEAQ. This CDR3 comprises 15 residues.

In this sample, this clonotype turned up many times. J is TRBJ2-5 and V is TRBV7-2, with 10 bases aligning to TRBD1. The V and J ends lost 3 bases and 5 bases, in that order; junction bases with no gene match: 6. CDR1 is SGHTA, CDR2 FQGNSA, per germline. The length of the CDR3 is 15 residues. The CDR3 DNA is TGTGCCAGCAGCTTCCGGACAGGGGGAAGCGAGACCCAGTACTTC. This sequence encodes CASSFRTGGSETQYF.

Details on this clonotype: A much larger clone sits a single nucleotide away, making a read error possible. This sequence joins TRBV7-9 and TRBJ1-2, with no clear D. This CDR3 is 15 amino acids long. Germline V gene sequence: CDR1 SEHNR, CDR2 FQNEAQ (reference sequence). The CDR3 loop is CASGLVANTNYGYTF. In DNA form, the CDR3 reads TGTGCCAGCGGCTTAGTTGCCAACACTAACTATGGCTACACCTTC.

The chain employs TRBV5-1 and TRBJ2-2; weak D call: TRBD1 (5 bases). CDR1 is SGHRS and CDR2 is YFSETQ in the germline V gene. Trimming stripped 0 bases from V and 2 bases from J, with 8 bases between. The CDR3 spans 15 residues. The CDR3 here is CASSLEGHNTGELFF. CDR3 DNA sequence: TGCGCCAGCAGCTTGGAAGGACATAACACCGGGGAGCTGTTTTTT.

This clonotype was counted between two and nine times. The gene calls are TRBV27 and TRBJ2-1, with D tentatively TRBD1 (5 bases). This CDR3 contains 13 residues. Per germline, CDR1 MNHEY and CDR2 SMNVEV (reference sequence). Trimming removed 3 bases at V and 5 bases at J, with 8 bases between. In nucleotides, the CDR3 is TGTGCCAGCAGTTTCCCGACAGACAATGAGCAGTTCTTC. Residues: CASSFPTDNEQFF.

This clonotype was counted ten times or more. The chain is built from TRBV19 and TRBJ2-2, with TRBD2 matching 9 bases. The CDR3 is 16 residues long. Trimming took 6 bases from V and 6 from J; bases not matched to a gene: 11. CDR1 is LNHDA and CDR2 is SQIVND in the germline V gene (reference sequence). The CDR3 sequence: CASSHLAGLFPGELFF. The CDR3 nucleotides read TGTGCCAGTAGCCATCTAGCGGGACTTTTCCCCGGGGAGCTGTTTTTT. Using reference TRBV19 and TRBJ2-2 for the parts outside the CDR3, the full variable domain is DGGITQSPKYLFRKEGQNVTLSCEQNLNHDAMYWYRQDPGQGLRLIYYSQIVNDFQKGDIAEGYSVSREKKESFPLTVTSAQKNPTAFYLCASSHLAGLFPGELFFGEGSRLTVL.

This clonotype turned up a few times. The chain recombines TRBV6-2 or TRBV6-3 with TRBJ1-1, with a tentative D call TRBD1 (5 bases). Per the germline V gene, CDR1 is MNHEY and CDR2 is SVGEGT. This CDR3 spans 12 amino acids. Trimming shortened V by 6 bases and J by 7 bases, and 12 bases separated the two germline ends. The CDR3 DNA reads TGTGCCAGCAGCTTGGGGCAGAATGAAGCTTTCTTT. Amino acid sequence: CASSLGQNEAFF.

This clonotype was seen ten or more times. The chain is built from TRBV12-3 or TRBV12-4 and TRBJ1-1; the match to TRBD1 covers 7 bases. V gave up 10 bases and J gave up 5 bases; unmatched junction bases: 10. The CDR3 is made up of 13 amino acids. CDR3 coding DNA: TGTGCCACTTTCTTGGGCAGGGGGACTGAAGCTTTCTTT. It yields the protein CATFLGRGTEAFF.

V gene TRBV20-1 combines with J gene TRBJ1-2; D call uncertain. This CDR3 has 12 residues. V was pared by 5 bases and J by 3 bases, with 10 bases between. Germline loops: CDR1 DFQATT, CDR2 SNEGSKA (reference sequence). The CDR3 region has the DNA TGCAGTGCTGAGGACGGGTACTATGGCTACACCTTC. Protein sequence: CSAEDGYYGYTF.

This sequence joins TRBV7-9 and TRBJ1-1; D not certain. Trimming left V 5 bases short and J 1 base short, with 8 bases between. CDR1 and CDR2 from the germline V gene are SEHNR and FQNEAQ (reference sequence). CDR3 length: 13 residues. In DNA, the CDR3 is TGTGCCAGCAGCCCTTCAGAGAACACTGAAGCTTTCTTT. Encoded protein: CASSPSENTEAFF.

The V call is TRBV10-3, the J call TRBJ1-2, with D hard to call. V lost 6 bases to trimming and J lost 7 bases, with 12 bases between them. This CDR3 region has 12 residues. Germline values: CDR1 ENHRY, CDR2 SYGVKD. The CDR3 sequence: CAIRIIPTGYTF. CDR3 nucleotide sequence: TGTGCCATCAGAATCATACCCACTGGCTACACCTTC.

The chain has TRBV6-2 or TRBV6-3 and TRBJ2-1; weak D call: TRBD1 (6 bases). Germline loops: CDR1 MNHEY, CDR2 SVGEGT. Trimming left V 4 bases short and J 4 bases short, with 14 bases between. CDR3 length: 15 residues. Written as DNA, the CDR3 is TGTGCCAGCAGTTCAGACAGGAGACTTTACAATGAGCAGTTCTTC. It is translated as CASSSDRRLYNEQFF.

This chain uses TRBV19 with TRBJ2-1; weak D call: TRBD1 (5 bases). From germline, CDR1 is LNHDA and CDR2 SQIVND (reference sequence). Trimming took off 4 bases at V and 8 bases at J, with 21 bases between the two ends. The CDR3 is 16 amino acids. This chain's CDR3 is CASSTNPSSRADEQFF. As DNA, the CDR3 is TGTGCCAGTAGTACTAACCCCAGCTCCAGGGCAGATGAGCAGTTCTTC.

A few counts support this clonotype. In nucleotides, the CDR3 is TGTGCCAGTAGTATAGAGGATTCGAACACTGAAGCTTTCTTT. Amino acids: CASSIEDSNTEAFF. The chain recombines TRBV19 with TRBJ1-1; D is uncertain. The germline CDR1 and CDR2 sequences are LNHDA and SQIVND (reference sequence). The CDR3 length is 14 residues. Trimming cost V 0 bases and J 1 base, with 6 bases left between them.

This clonotype was seen only a few times. J is TRBJ1-1 and V is TRBV27; D ambiguous. Trimming stripped 2 bases from V and 4 bases from J, with 11 bases between. The germline V gene has CDR1 MNHEY and CDR2 SMNVEV (reference sequence). This CDR3 is 14 amino acids long. CDR3 coding DNA: TGTGCCAGCAGTTTACTAGGGTACGCCACTGAAGCTTTCTTT. This gives the protein CASSLLGYATEAFF.

The chain carries TRBV4-1 and TRBJ2-1, with 11 positions matching TRBD1. V dropped 3 bases and J dropped 8; count of bases not matched to a gene: 3. Germline-derived CDR1 and CDR2 are MGHRA and YSYEKL. This CDR3 has 14 amino acids. The CDR3 nucleotides are TGCGCCAGCAGCCAGCCGGGACAGGGGGATGAGCAGTTCTTC. This gives the protein CASSQPGQGDEQFF.